Sequencing of this T cell receptor (beta chain) was carried out in a study of shared clonotypes between healthy human individuals. With regard to this clone: Its antigen is as yet unknown. The sample has other DNA sequences that encode this CDR3 too.

Naive-designated CD8 cells lacked CD45RO, were positively enriched for CCR7, and omitted terminally differentiated effector memory CD45RA+ cells. Everyone who donated was a Caucasian adult who lived in Nashville, Tennessee. Assay used: immunoSEQ multiplex PCR; TCRdb lists only in-frame clones, some missing. This sample has about 2 million clones; about 94% occur once, and the top ten carry around 1.2%. Study observations and caveats: Deeper or shallower sequencing was expected to change how clonotypes are shared among donors. Relative to memory subsets, naive subsets generally showed larger estimated richness.

The CDR3 loop spans 14 amino acids. Germline assignment: CDR1 MGHRA and CDR2 YSYEKL. The V end lost 1 base, the J end lost 3 bases, and 9 bases lay between the germline ends. The TCR comes from a man younger than 35 in good health. The chain carries TRBV4-1 and TRBJ1-1; unclear D gene. The sample comprised naive CD8+ T cells sorted from blood. The CDR3 DNA sequence: TGCGCCAGCAGCCAAGTTCCGGGAGACACTGAAGCTTTCTTT. The encoded protein is CASSQVPGDTEAFF.